The sequence of this T cell receptor beta chain was determined in a study of blood T cells in healthy people across ages. Combining a sample-barcoded 5' primer with a J-beta primer mix, a second PCR ran for roughly 7 to 12 cycles. Each TCR beta cDNA got a 12-nucleotide random molecular identifier. MiXCR, applied by TCRdb to the 5' RACE reads, yields one record per CDR3 protein. Counted here are 700,000 or so distinct CDR3 sequences, 22% occurring once; the ten biggest clones make up about 22%. The specimen sequenced was blood. This receptor was identified in a man in his 70s in good health.

The CDR3 nucleotides are TGCAGTGCTAGTAAAGGTCAGGGCAATCAGCCCCAGCATTTT. Protein product: CSASKGQGNQPQHF. The chain recombines TRBV20-1 with TRBJ1-5; D is undetermined. V gave up 3 bases and J gave up 2 bases, with 11 bases separating them. Looked up from germline, CDR1 is DFQATT and CDR2 is SNEGSKA (reference sequence). There are 14 residues in the CDR3.